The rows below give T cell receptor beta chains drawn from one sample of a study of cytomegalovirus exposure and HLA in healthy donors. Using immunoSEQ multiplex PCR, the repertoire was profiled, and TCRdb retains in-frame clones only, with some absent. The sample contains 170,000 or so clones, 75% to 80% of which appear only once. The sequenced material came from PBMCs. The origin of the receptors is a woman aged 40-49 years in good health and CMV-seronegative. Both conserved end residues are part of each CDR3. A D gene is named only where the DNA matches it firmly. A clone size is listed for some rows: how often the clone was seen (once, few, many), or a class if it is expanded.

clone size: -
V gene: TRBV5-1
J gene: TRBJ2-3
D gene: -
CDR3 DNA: TGCGCCAGCAGCTTGGCCGCGACTACGCGCATCGCAGATACGCAGTATTTT
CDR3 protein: CASSLAATTRIADTQYF

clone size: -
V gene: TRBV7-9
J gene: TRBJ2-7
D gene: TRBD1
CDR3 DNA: TGTGCCAGCAGTAGCCACCGGGACAGGGTCTACGAGCAGTACTTC
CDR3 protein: CASSSHRDRVYEQYF

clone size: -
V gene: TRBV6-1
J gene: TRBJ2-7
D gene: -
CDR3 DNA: TGTGCCAGCAGTGCCCCCTCCGGGTCTCTGCCCTACGAGCAGTACTTC
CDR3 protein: CASSAPSGSLPYEQYF

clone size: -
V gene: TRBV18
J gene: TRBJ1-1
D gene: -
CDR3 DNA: TGTGCCAGCTCACCGTTTGCAGGGAATACTGAAGCTTTCTTT
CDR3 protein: CASSPFAGNTEAFF

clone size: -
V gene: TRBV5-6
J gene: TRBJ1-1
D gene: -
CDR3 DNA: TGTGCCAGCAGCTTGGGGCCTCAGTCCGGGACTGAAGCTTTCTTT
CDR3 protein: CASSLGPQSGTEAFF

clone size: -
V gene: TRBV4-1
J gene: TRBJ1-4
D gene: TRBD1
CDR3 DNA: TGCGCCAGCAGCCACAGAGAGTCCGGGACAGGGGGCCGAGAAAAACTGTTTTTT
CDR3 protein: CASSHRESGTGGREKLFF

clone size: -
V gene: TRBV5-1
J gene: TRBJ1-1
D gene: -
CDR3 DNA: TGCGCCAGCAGCTTGGGACCGACGCGGGGCGGCACTGAAGCTTTCTTT
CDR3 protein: CASSLGPTRGGTEAFF

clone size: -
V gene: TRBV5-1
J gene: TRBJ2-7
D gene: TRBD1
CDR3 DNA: TGCGCCAGCAGCGATGTCCCGGGACAGGGGGCTTCCGAGCAGTACTTC
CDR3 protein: CASSDVPGQGASEQYF

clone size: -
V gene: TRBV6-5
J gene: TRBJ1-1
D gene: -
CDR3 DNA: TGTGCCACCAGACAGTATCTGAACACTGAAGCTTTCTTT
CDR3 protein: CATRQYLNTEAFF

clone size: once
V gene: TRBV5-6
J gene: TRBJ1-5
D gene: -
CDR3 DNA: TGTGCCAGCAGCCCAAGACATGGTAGCAATCAGCCCCAGCATTTT
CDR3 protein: CASSPRHGSNQPQHF

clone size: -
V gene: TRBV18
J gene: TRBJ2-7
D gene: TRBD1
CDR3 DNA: TGTGCCAGCTCGCAGGCCGGGACAGACATCTCCTACGAGCAGTACTTC
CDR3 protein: CASSQAGTDISYEQYF

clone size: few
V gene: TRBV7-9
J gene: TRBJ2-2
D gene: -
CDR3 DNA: TGTGCCAGCGGTTGGGACATGAACACCGGGGAGCTGTTTTTT
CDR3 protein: CASGWDMNTGELFF

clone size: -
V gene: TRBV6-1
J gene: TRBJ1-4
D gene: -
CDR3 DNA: TGTGCCAGCAGTGAAATACAGGGCTCGTGGGAAAAACTGTTTTTT
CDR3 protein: CASSEIQGSWEKLFF

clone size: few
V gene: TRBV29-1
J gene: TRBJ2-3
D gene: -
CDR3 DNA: TGCAGCGTTGACAGACAACTCCTCATCACAGATACGCAGTATTTT
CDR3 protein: CSVDRQLLITDTQYF

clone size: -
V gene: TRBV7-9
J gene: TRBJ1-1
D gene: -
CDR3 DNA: TGTGCCAGCAGCTTAAGCCCGCGGGGGAACGCTGAAGCTTTCTTT
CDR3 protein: CASSLSPRGNAEAFF

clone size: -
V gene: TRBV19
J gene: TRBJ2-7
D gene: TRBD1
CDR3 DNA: TGTGCCAGCGTCCGGGACAGCTTTGCCGGGGAGCAGTACTTC
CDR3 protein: CASVRDSFAGEQYF

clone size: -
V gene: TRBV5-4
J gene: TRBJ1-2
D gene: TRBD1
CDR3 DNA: TGTGCCAGCAGCACAGGGACAGGCTATGGCTACACCTTC
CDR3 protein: CASSTGTGYGYTF

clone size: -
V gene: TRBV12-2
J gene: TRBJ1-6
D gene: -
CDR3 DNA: TGTGCAAGTCGCTCCCGCCGGGGGGCTTCACCCCTCCACTTT
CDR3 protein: CASRSRRGASPLHF

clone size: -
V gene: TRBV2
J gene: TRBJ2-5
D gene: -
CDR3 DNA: TGTGCCAGCAGGACAGACCAAGAGACCCAGTACTTC
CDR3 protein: CASRTDQETQYF

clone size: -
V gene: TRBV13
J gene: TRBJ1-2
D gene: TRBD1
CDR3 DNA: TGTGCCAGCAGCTTCAGACAGGGTGGCTATGGCTACACCTTC
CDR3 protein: CASSFRQGGYGYTF

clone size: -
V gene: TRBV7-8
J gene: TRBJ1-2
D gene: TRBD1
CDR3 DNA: TGTGCCAGCAGCAGAGAGACAGGGGCCGCTTATGGCTACACCTTC
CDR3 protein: CASSRETGAAYGYTF

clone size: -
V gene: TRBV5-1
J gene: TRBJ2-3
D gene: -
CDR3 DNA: TGCGCCAGCAGCTTGGGGCCGGGTACAGATACGCAGTATTTT
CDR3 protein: CASSLGPGTDTQYF

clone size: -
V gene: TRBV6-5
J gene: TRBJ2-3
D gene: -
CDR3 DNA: TGTGCCAGCAGTTACGCCGGGGGCACAGATACGCAGTATTTT
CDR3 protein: CASSYAGGTDTQYF

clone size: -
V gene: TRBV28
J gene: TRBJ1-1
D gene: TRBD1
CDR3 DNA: TGTGCCAGCAGTCAGGGGGGCACTGAAGCTTTCTTT
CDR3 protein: CASSQGGTEAFF

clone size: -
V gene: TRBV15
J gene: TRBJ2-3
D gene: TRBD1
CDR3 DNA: TGTGCCACAAAACTTTTTTCGGACAGGCGATATAGCACAGATACGCAGTATTTT
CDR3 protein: CATKLFSDRRYSTDTQYF

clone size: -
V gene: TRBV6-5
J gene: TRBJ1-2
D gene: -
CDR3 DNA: TGTGCCAGCACCCAGGAGGAGGGCTGGGTAAGAGGCTACACCTTC
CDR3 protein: CASTQEEGWVRGYTF

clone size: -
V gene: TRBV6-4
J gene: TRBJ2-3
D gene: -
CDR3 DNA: TGTGCCAGCAGTGACTCTGTGCGGGGTGGACGCACAGATACGCAGTATTTT
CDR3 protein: CASSDSVRGGRTDTQYF

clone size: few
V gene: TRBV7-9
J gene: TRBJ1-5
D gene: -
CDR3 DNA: TGTGCCAGCAGCCAGACATTGAGCAATCAGCCCCAGCATTTT
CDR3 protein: CASSQTLSNQPQHF

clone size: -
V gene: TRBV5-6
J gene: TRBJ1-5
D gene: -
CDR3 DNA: TGTGCCAGCAGCTTGGGGGGGGGATTTGCCCATAATCAGCCCCAGCATTTT
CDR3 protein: CASSLGGGFAHNQPQHF

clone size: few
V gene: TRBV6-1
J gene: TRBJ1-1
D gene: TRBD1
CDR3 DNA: TGTGCCAGCAGTGACAGGGGGCTGAATGAAGCTTTCTTT
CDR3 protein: CASSDRGLNEAFF

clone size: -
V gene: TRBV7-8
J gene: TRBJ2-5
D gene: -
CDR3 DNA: TGTGCCAGCAGAAGAAACCGGGGATCAGAGACCCAGTACTTC
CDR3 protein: CASRRNRGSETQYF

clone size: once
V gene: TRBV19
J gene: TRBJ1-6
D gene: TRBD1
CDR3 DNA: TGTGCCAGTAGCTCCGGGACAGGGGGAACGGGGTCACCCCTCCACTTT
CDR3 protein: CASSSGTGGTGSPLHF

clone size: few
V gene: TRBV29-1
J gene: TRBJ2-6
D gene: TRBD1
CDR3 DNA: TGCAGCGTCTGGGACAGGGGAATCTTTGGGGCCAACGTCCTGACTTTC
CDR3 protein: CSVWDRGIFGANVLTF

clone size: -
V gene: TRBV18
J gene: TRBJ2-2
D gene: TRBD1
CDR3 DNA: TGTGCCAGCTCACCACAGGACAGGGGGCGCACCGGGGAGCTGTTTTTT
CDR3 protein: CASSPQDRGRTGELFF

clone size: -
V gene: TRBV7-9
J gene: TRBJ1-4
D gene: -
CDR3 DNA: TGTGCCAGCAGCTTTAGCTCGGGACAAACAAATGAAAAACTGTTTTTT
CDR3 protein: CASSFSSGQTNEKLFF

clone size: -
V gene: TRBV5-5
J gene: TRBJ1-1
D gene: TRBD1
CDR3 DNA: TGTGCCAGCAGCTTGGGGACAGGGACTGAAGCTTTCTTT
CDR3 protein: CASSLGTGTEAFF

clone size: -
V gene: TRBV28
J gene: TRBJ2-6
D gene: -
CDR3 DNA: TGTGCCAGCAGTGGGGGAGGCAGGTCCAACGTCCTGACTTTC
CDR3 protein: CASSGGGRSNVLTF

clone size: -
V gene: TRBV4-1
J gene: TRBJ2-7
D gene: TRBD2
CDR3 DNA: TGCGCCAGCAGCCAAGTATGGATTCTAGCGGGGCTCCTCTACGAGCAGTACTTC
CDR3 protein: CASSQVWILAGLLYEQYF

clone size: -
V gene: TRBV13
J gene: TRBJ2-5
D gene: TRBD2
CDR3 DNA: TGTGCCAGCAGCTTCGGCGGGGGTGGGGAGACCCAGTACTTC
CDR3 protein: CASSFGGGGETQYF